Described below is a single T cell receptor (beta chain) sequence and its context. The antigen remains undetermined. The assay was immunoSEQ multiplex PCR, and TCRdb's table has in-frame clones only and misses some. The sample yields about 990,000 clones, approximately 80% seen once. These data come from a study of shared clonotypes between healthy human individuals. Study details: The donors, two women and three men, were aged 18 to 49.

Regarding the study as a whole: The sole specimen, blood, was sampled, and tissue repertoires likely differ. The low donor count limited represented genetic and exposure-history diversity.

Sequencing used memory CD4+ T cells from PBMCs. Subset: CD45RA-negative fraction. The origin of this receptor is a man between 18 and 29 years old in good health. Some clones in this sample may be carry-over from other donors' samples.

The CDR3 coding sequence is TGTGCCAGCTCACCAGCGGGAGTTTCCTACAATGAGCAGTTCTTC. Its translation: CASSPAGVSYNEQFF. V is TRBV18 and J is TRBJ2-1; TRBD2 aligns across 7 bases. This CDR3 has 15 amino acids. Germline V lookup: CDR1 KGHSH, CDR2 LQKENI. V dropped 2 bases and J dropped 1; count of bases not matched to a gene: 2.